This entry features one TCR beta chain sequence. Its antigen is not known. The data derive from a study of shared clonotypes between healthy human individuals. The CDR3 runs to 15 residues. J lost 4 bases, V lost 4 bases, and 8 bases had no gene match. Per germline, CDR1 SGHDN and CDR2 FVKESK. Cells designated naive CD8 were CD45RO-negative and were positively selected for CCR7, with terminally differentiated effector memory CD45RA+ cells excluded. The method was immunoSEQ multiplex PCR; TCRdb's version includes in-frame clones alone and lacks a portion of them. The repertoire includes approximately 1.9 million clones, just under 95% of them detected once, and about 1.7% sits in the top ten. The study, taken as a whole, reports: Even with large depth, rarefaction showed that sorted-subset sequencing was incomplete.

The origin of this receptor is a man between 18 and 35 years old in good health. Some clones in this sample may be carry-over from other donors' samples. This sequence joins TRBV14 and TRBJ2-5, with TRBD2 matching 8 bases. Input material: naive CD8+ T cells from PBMCs. The CDR3 region is CASSPRGVSLETQYF. CDR3 bases: TGTGCCAGCAGCCCGCGGGGGGTTTCTCTAGAGACCCAGTACTTC.